These 30 T cell receptor beta chains originate from one sample sequenced in a study of shared clonotypes between healthy human individuals. Sequencing used immunoSEQ multiplex PCR; TCRdb keeps in-frame clones, though not all of them. The sample lists some 530,000 clones, over 75% occurring once. Source material: PBMCs. The receptors here all came from a woman aged 35 to 49 in good health. Some clones in this sample may be carry-over from other donors' samples.

This chain connects TRBV28 to TRBJ1-1; weak D call: TRBD1 (6 bases). The CDR3 is 15 residues long. Trimming pared 5 bases from V and 5 bases from J, leaving 18 bases between. CDR1 MDHEN and CDR2 SYDVKM come from the germline V gene. The CDR3 region is CASSRVWGAKTEAFF. The CDR3 nucleotides are TGTGCCAGCAGTAGGGTCTGGGGGGCTAAGACTGAAGCTTTCTTT.

Comments on this clone: A far larger clone is a single base away, which makes a read error likely. Other DNA variants within this sample encode the same CDR3. The rearrangement links TRBV6-5 to TRBJ2-7, with 7 positions matching TRBD1. Germline V gene sequence: CDR1 MNHEY, CDR2 SVGAGI. The length of the CDR3 is 13 residues. The chain's CDR3 is CATSRDSFYEQYF. In DNA form, the CDR3 reads TGTGCTACCTCGAGGGACAGCTTCTACGAGCAGTACTTC.

The chain uses TRBV10-3 and TRBJ2-1, with D tentatively TRBD1 (5 bases). The CDR3 extends over 12 amino acids. The germline V gene encodes CDR1 ENHRY and CDR2 SYGVKD. Trimming left V 7 bases short and J 6 bases short, with 10 bases between. For the CDR3, the DNA is TGTGCCATCAAGCAGGGTAGCAATGAGCAGTTCTTC. Protein sequence: CAIKQGSNEQFF.

This CDR3 is CASSRGYTEAFF. For the CDR3, the DNA is TGTGCCAGCAGTCGGGGGTACACTGAAGCTTTCTTT. The gene calls are TRBV6-4 and TRBJ1-1; possibly TRBD1 for D (5 bases). CDR1 and CDR2 from the germline V gene are MRHNA and SNTAGT. V was shortened by 5 bases and J by 3 bases, with 7 bases between the two germline ends. CDR3 length: 12 residues.

The V call is TRBV5-1, the J call TRBJ2-3; D not resolved. Germline values: CDR1 SGHRS, CDR2 YFSETQ. V lost 4 bases and J 4 bases, leaving 10 bases between the germline ends. The CDR3 has 13 amino acids. The CDR3 nucleotides read TGCGCCAGCAGCGCCACCCCCGCAGATACGCAGTATTTT. It yields the protein CASSATPADTQYF.

Points on this clone: A far bigger clonotype differs at one base, so this is likely a read error. The same CDR3 arises from other DNA sequences in this sample as well. The J gene is TRBJ1-1, the V gene TRBV7-2; TRBD1 might be the D (5 bases). This CDR3 is 14 amino acids long. V dropped 2 bases and J dropped 11 bases, with 18 bases sitting between them. Germline CDR1 and CDR2: SGHTA and FQGNSA. The CDR3 DNA follows: TGTGCCAGCAGCTTATCCCACTTACAGGATTTGGCTTTCTTT. It codes for CASSLSHLQDLAFF.

This chain connects TRBV9 to TRBJ2-3; D call uncertain. The V and J ends lost 4 bases and 0 bases respectively, with 24 bases between them. The CDR3 covers 19 residues. Per germline, CDR1 SGDLS and CDR2 YYNGEE. This CDR3 reads CASSPSGRLLKTSTDTQYF. CDR3 sequence (DNA): TGTGCCAGCAGCCCCTCTGGACGGTTACTTAAAACTAGCACAGATACGCAGTATTTT.

This clone showed up just once. J is TRBJ2-1 and V is TRBV27; TRBD2 matches at 7 bases. Germline lookup yields CDR1 MNHEY and CDR2 SMNVEV (reference sequence). With 2 bases clipped from V and 3 bases from J, the junction kept 1 base outside the gene matches. The CDR3 runs to 14 residues. The CDR3 coding sequence is TGTGCCAGCAGTTTACCTAGCGGCTACAATGAGCAGTTCTTC. This sequence encodes CASSLPSGYNEQFF.

The rearrangement links TRBV5-1 to TRBJ2-3, with 8 bases lining up with TRBD1. Germline CDR1 SGHRS, CDR2 YFSETQ. Trimming removed 0 bases from V and 5 bases from J; junction bases left unmatched: 5. This CDR3 contains 15 residues. The CDR3 region has the DNA TGCGCCAGCAGCTTGGGGACAGGGTTTCGAGATACGCAGTATTTT. Protein: CASSLGTGFRDTQYF.

Worth noting for this clone: This likely came from a read error, as a far larger clone is one base away. This chain joins TRBV10-3 and TRBJ1-2, with 7 positions matching TRBD1. With 8 bases clipped from V and 5 bases from J, the junction kept 2 bases outside the gene matches. This CDR3 contains 11 residues. Germline CDR1 and CDR2: ENHRY and SYGVKD. The CDR3 bases are TGTGCCATCGGGACAGTGTATGGCTACACCTTC. It codes for CAIGTVYGYTF.

With regard to this clone: A read error is the likely source, as a far larger clone sits one nucleotide away. Other nucleotide sequences in the sample specify the same CDR3. The chain joins TRBV7-9 to TRBJ2-3; D not resolved. CDR1 and CDR2 (germline): SEHNR, FQNEAQ (reference sequence). The CDR3 runs 15 residues. The CDR3 here is CASSFQGLDTDTQYF. The CDR3, as DNA: TGTGCCAGTAGCTTCCAAGGCCTGGACACAGATACGCAGTATTTT.

The chain links TRBV19 to TRBJ2-3; D is unclear. The V and J ends lost 5 bases and 4 bases respectively, with 10 bases between them. This CDR3 has 13 amino acids. Germline V gene sequence: CDR1 LNHDA, CDR2 SQIVND (reference sequence). In DNA, the CDR3 is TGTGCCAGTAGTTCGGACCTCTCAGATACGCAGTATTTT. It translates to CASSSDLSDTQYF.

This clone was observed a few times. The chain joins TRBV7-2 to TRBJ2-1; 14 positions agree with TRBD2. Germline V gene sequence: CDR1 SGHTA, CDR2 FQGNSA. CDR3 length: 18 residues. Trimming cost V 5 bases and J 2 bases; bases outside gene matches: 8. Here the CDR3 DNA reads TGTGCCAGCAGCATGGGACTAGCGGGAGAGGCCACCTACAATGAGCAGTTCTTC. This sequence encodes CASSMGLAGEATYNEQFF. Together with reference TRBV7-2 and TRBJ2-1, the CDR3 gives the full variable domain: GAGVSQSPSNKVTEKGKDVELRCDPISGHTALYWYRQSLGQGLEFLIYFQGNSAPDKSGLPSDRFSAERTGGSVSTLTIQRTQQEDSAVYLCASSMGLAGEATYNEQFFGPGTRLTVL.

The chain links TRBV11-2 to TRBJ1-3; unclear D gene. The CDR3 has 15 amino acids. V lost 0 bases and J 1 base, leaving 7 bases between the germline ends. CDR1 and CDR2 from the germline V gene are SGHAT and FQNNGV. The chain's CDR3 is CASSLDSQSGNTIYF. In nucleotides, the CDR3 is TGTGCCAGCAGCTTAGACTCACAGTCTGGAAACACCATATATTTT.

About this clone itself: A read error is possible here, since a much larger clone lies one base away. The V and J genes are TRBV7-9 and TRBJ2-5; 9 nucleotides match TRBD2. The CDR3 runs to 14 residues. With 0 bases clipped from V and 4 bases from J, the junction kept 0 bases outside the gene matches. Germline CDR1 is SEHNR and CDR2 is FQNEAQ (reference sequence). The CDR3 here is CASSLAGLAETQYF. The CDR3 DNA reads as TGTGCCAGCAGCTTAGCGGGACTAGCAGAGACCCAGTACTTC.

The CDR3 sequence: CASSESVSSGSYEQYF. CDR3 bases: TGTGCCAGCAGTGAATCGGTGTCTAGCGGGAGCTACGAGCAGTACTTC. The chain combines TRBV6-1 with TRBJ2-7, with 10 bases fitting TRBD2. J was trimmed by 3 bases and V by 2 bases; bases with no gene match: 7. Looked up from germline, CDR1 is MNHNS and CDR2 is SASEGT. The CDR3 spans 16 residues.

The chain has TRBV4-3 and TRBJ2-1; the D is unclear. From germline, CDR1 is LGHNA and CDR2 YSLEER. The CDR3 totals 16 residues. V was cut by 4 bases and J by 4 bases, with 17 bases left in between. This CDR3 reads CASSRVVVVGYNEQFF. The CDR3, as DNA: TGCGCCAGCAGCCGGGTCGTGGTGGTCGGGTACAATGAGCAGTTCTTC.

DNA of the CDR3: TGTGCCATCAGTGAGTCGAGGGAGCAGGGCACTGAAGCTTTCTTT. It encodes CAISESREQGTEAFF. The V and J genes are TRBV10-3 and TRBJ1-1, with D possibly matching TRBD1 (5 bases). CDR1 is ENHRY, CDR2 SYGVKD, per germline. This CDR3 has 15 residues. Trimming left V 0 bases short and J 4 bases short, with 12 bases between.

This clone was counted at least ten times. Other DNA sequences in the same sample also yield this CDR3. This chain links TRBV5-4 with TRBJ2-6; D gene ambiguous. The CDR3 totals 16 residues. V was pared by 2 bases and J by 4 bases, with 13 bases between. In germline, CDR1 is SGHNT, CDR2 YYREEE (reference sequence). CDR3 in DNA: TGTGCCAGCAGCTTCGTGTGGGGTTCAGGGGCCAACGTCCTGACTTTC. Translating gives CASSFVWGSGANVLTF.

Turning to this clone: A far larger clone is just one base off, so this is likely a read error. This chain connects TRBV25-1 to TRBJ2-5; a possible D gene is TRBD2 (5 bases). The CDR3 contains 13 residues. The germline CDR1 and CDR2 sequences are MGHDK and SYGVNS. The CDR3 reads CASSGRGLETLYF. CDR3 bases: TGTGCCAGCAGTGGGCGCGGGCTTGAGACCCTGTACTTC.

V is TRBV7-9 and J is TRBJ1-2; D call uncertain. The CDR3 covers 16 residues. The V gene lost 7 bases and the J gene lost 4 bases, with 22 bases spanning the gap. The germline gives CDR1 SEHNR, CDR2 FQNEAQ (reference sequence). CDR3 DNA sequence: TGTGCCAGCACCTCCGGTACCTCTATTTGGATCTATGGCTACACCTTC. Its translation: CASTSGTSIWIYGYTF.

J is TRBJ2-1 and V is TRBV7-3; TRBD2 aligns across 10 bases. The germline V gene encodes CDR1 SGHTA and CDR2 FQGTGA. V was pared by 5 bases and J by 6 bases, with 4 bases of the junction left unmatched. CDR3 length: 14 residues. The CDR3 region has the DNA TGTGCCAGCAGCCTTCTAGCGGGAGTCAATGAGCAGTTCTTC. Its translation is CASSLLAGVNEQFF.

To note about this clone: This probably arose from a read error, given a far larger clone one base away. The sample holds other DNA sequences that translate to the same CDR3. This chain links TRBV4-1 with TRBJ1-2, with D hard to call. CDR3 length equals 15 residues. Looked up from germline, CDR1 is MGHRA and CDR2 is YSYEKL. The CDR3 loop reads CASSQDLHLNYGYTF. Here the CDR3 DNA reads TGCGCTAGCAGCCAAGATCTTCACCTTAACTATGGCTACACCTTC.

This clone was detected a few times. The genes are TRBV6-1 and TRBJ2-5; D is unresolved. TRBJ2-7 explains the end of the DNA better; the J call may be wrong. Germline loops: CDR1 MNHNS, CDR2 SASEGT. There are 13 residues in the CDR3. In nucleotides, the CDR3 is TGTGTCTCAGCAGTGATTGGGCGCTACGAGCAGTACTTC. Its protein is CVSAVIGRYEQYF.

The sample holds a few counts of this clone. The gene calls are TRBV2 and TRBJ1-2, with a tentative D call TRBD1 (5 bases). Trimming took 6 bases from V and 1 from J, leaving 12 bases between them. The CDR3 totals 14 residues. CDR1 is SNHLY and CDR2 is FYNNEI in the germline V gene. CDR3 nucleotide sequence: TGTGCCAGCAGCCCAGGGCCCTTTAACTATGGCTACACCTTC. Encoded protein: CASSPGPFNYGYTF. Full variable domain (missing parts from reference TRBV2 and TRBJ1-2): EPEVTQTPSHQVTQMGQEVILRCVPISNHLYFYWYRQILGQKVEFLVSFYNNEISEKSEIFDDQFSVERPDGSNFTLKIRSTKLEDSAMYFCASSPGPFNYGYTFGSGTRLTVV.

The rearrangement links TRBV6-1 to TRBJ2-5; weak D call: TRBD1 (6 bases). Looked up from germline, CDR1 is MNHNS and CDR2 is SASEGT. The CDR3 extends over 14 amino acids. The germline V and J ends were trimmed by 7 bases and 5 bases, with 17 bases remaining between them. The CDR3, as DNA: TGTGCCAGCAAAGAGGGGGAGTGGAGGGAGACCCAGTACTTC. Its protein product is CASKEGEWRETQYF.

The CDR3 DNA reads as TGCAGCGTTGAGTTCCCGTTCGGGACAGTTGGGACTAGCGGGAGTCTCTCCTACGAGCAGTACTTC. This translates into CSVEFPFGTVGTSGSLSYEQYF. The rearrangement joins TRBV29-1 to TRBJ2-7; 14 bases match TRBD2. V trimming: 3 bases; J trimming: 0 bases; junction bases outside the gene matches: 22. Germline V CDR1 and CDR2: SQVTM, ANQGSEA. The CDR3 is 22 residues long.

The rearrangement uses TRBV5-1 and TRBJ2-2; D gene ambiguous. CDR1 is SGHRS, CDR2 YFSETQ, per germline. The CDR3 length is 16 residues. Trimming took 4 bases from V and 6 from J, leaving 19 bases between them. CDR3 sequence reads: CASSRDGARISGELFF. The CDR3 nucleotides are TGCGCCAGCAGCAGAGACGGAGCACGAATTTCCGGGGAGCTGTTTTTT. Full variable domain (rest looked up from reference TRBV5-1 and TRBJ2-2): KAGVTQTPRYLIKTRGQQVTLSCSPISGHRSVSWYQQTPGQGLQFLFEYFSETQRNKGNFPGRFSGRQFSNSRSEMNVSTLELGDSALYLCASSRDGARISGELFFGEGSRLTVL.

As regards this clone: A read error is the likely source, as a far larger clone sits one nucleotide away. The chain carries TRBV30 and TRBJ1-5; TRBD1 is a possible D gene (6 bases). Germline loops: CDR1 GTSNPN, CDR2 SVGIG (reference sequence). Between the trimmed V and J ends, which lost 2 bases and 7 bases, there was a span of 12 bases. The CDR3 has 13 residues. DNA of the CDR3: TGTGCCTGGAGTAGGGGGAACAGGCAGCCCCAGCATTTT. This codes for CAWSRGNRQPQHF.

The rearrangement uses TRBV4-1 and TRBJ1-1, with D hard to call. Trimming pared 7 bases from V and 4 bases from J, leaving 16 bases between. Per the germline V gene, CDR1 is MGHRA and CDR2 is YSYEKL. The CDR3 loop spans 14 amino acids. The CDR3 protein is CASISNPGVTEAFF. The CDR3 DNA sequence: TGCGCCAGCATCTCCAATCCAGGAGTCACTGAAGCTTTCTTT.